This T cell receptor (beta chain) was sequenced during a study of blood T cell repertoires in COVID-19. Sequencing used immunoSEQ multiplex PCR; TCRdb keeps in-frame clones, though not all of them. The sample has about 190,000 clones, approximately 90% seen once; the top ten hold around 1%. V lost 5 bases to trimming and J lost 6 bases; unmatched junction nucleotides: 8. There are 15 residues in the CDR3. Germline lookup yields CDR1 LNHDA and CDR2 SQIVND (reference sequence). The receptor was derived from a woman aged 18 to 35 who had recovered from COVID-19. The chain combines TRBV19 with TRBJ1-1; 11 bases match TRBD1. The sample consisted of peripheral blood. As DNA, the CDR3 is TGTGCCAGTAGTGCGCCGGGACAGGGGGTCGCTGAAGCTTTCTTT. Translated: CASSAPGQGVAEAFF.